The sequence of this T cell receptor beta chain was determined in a study of cytomegalovirus exposure and HLA in healthy donors. This clone was recorded once. This CDR3 is built from 14 residues. The V segment lost 0 bases and the J segment 14 bases; nucleotides outside the gene matches: 8. Germline CDR1 is SGHTA and CDR2 is FQGNSA. A multiplex PCR was run with 60 Vbeta primers and 13 Jbeta primers. Profiled with immunoSEQ multiplex PCR; TCRdb holds only in-frame clones, not every one. The data show 95,000 to 150,000 clones, about 80% seen once. This chain uses TRBV7-2 with TRBJ2-1; the match to TRBD2 covers 9 bases. The receptor was isolated from a woman aged 40 to 55 in good health and CMV-seropositive. Sequencing input: PBMCs. CDR3 DNA: TGTGCCAGCAGCTTAGCCTATAGCGGGAGTGTAAAGTTCTTC. Translation gives CASSLAYSGSVKFF.